This TCR beta chain was sequenced in a study of CXCR3-negative and CXCR3-positive naive CD8 T cells. General study points: Naive cells that were CXCR3-positive had more hydrophobic TRB CDR3s (compared with CXCR3-negative naive cells).

The germline V gene encodes CDR1 SGHAT and CDR2 FQNNGV. CDR3 length: 15 amino acids. Researchers prepared the TRB cDNA libraries using 5' RACE with UMI labels. Reprocessing the 5' RACE reads, TCRdb reports a single entry for every CDR3 protein and omits DNA. The sample data list under 150,000 distinct CDR3 sequences. In the case of this clonotype: Its antigen is unknown.

Input material: naive CXCR3+ CD8+ T cells from blood. Subset denoted: CD45RO-CCR7+CD27+CD95- naive CD8+ T cells expressing CXCR3 (TNR3+). This sequence joins TRBV11-2 and TRBJ2-7; with no DNA, the TCRdb D assignment of TRBD1 cannot be verified. This clonotype was obtained from a human donor in good health. Some clones in this sample may be carry-over from other donors' samples. CDR3 residues: CASSYTMKGGHEQYF.